This paragraph covers one TCR beta chain sequence. The data are from a study of T cell responses to AZD1222 COVID-19 vaccine. The CDR3 sequence is 15 residues long. CDR1 is KGHSH, CDR2 LQKENI, per germline. Unmatched junction bases numbered 3, after V lost 2 bases and J lost 0 bases. TCRdb's copy holds only in-frame clones and misses some; the assay was immunoSEQ multiplex PCR. The sample lists some 120,000 clones; 70% to 90% were seen once. The sample here was peripheral blood, taken on day 0 of AZD1222 vaccination. The receptor was derived from an adult in good health. The chain uses TRBV18 and TRBJ1-1; TRBD1 agrees at 7 bases. The CDR3 DNA reads as TGTGCCAGCTCACCATCACAGGGGATGAACACTGAAGCTTTCTTT. Translating it yields CASSPSQGMNTEAFF. The variable domain in full, completed from reference TRBV18 and TRBJ1-1, reads NAGVMQNPRHLVRRRGQEARLRCSPMKGHSHVYWYRQLPEEGLKFMVYLQKENIIDESGMPKERFSAEFPKEGPSILRIQQVVRGDSAAYFCASSPSQGMNTEAFFGQGTRLTVV.